This T cell receptor beta chain derives from a study of blood T cell repertoires in COVID-19. As to this clone: The same CDR3 arises from other DNA sequences in this sample as well.

Here immunoSEQ multiplex PCR was the method, and the copy in TCRdb shows in-frame clones only, minus some. Found here are roughly 250,000 clones, roughly 91% of them singletons; the top ten hold more than 0.75%. This receptor was taken from a man aged 30 to 39 with acute or convalescent COVID-19. Sequencing was carried out using peripheral blood.

This CDR3 is CASSLLSYEQYF. The CDR3 DNA sequence: TGTGCCAGCAGTTTACTATCCTACGAGCAGTACTTC. The rearrangement joins TRBV28 to TRBJ2-7; D is ambiguous. Trimming took off 2 bases at V and 1 base at J, with 3 bases between the two ends. The CDR3 covers 12 residues. CDR1 and CDR2 from the germline V gene are MDHEN and SYDVKM.